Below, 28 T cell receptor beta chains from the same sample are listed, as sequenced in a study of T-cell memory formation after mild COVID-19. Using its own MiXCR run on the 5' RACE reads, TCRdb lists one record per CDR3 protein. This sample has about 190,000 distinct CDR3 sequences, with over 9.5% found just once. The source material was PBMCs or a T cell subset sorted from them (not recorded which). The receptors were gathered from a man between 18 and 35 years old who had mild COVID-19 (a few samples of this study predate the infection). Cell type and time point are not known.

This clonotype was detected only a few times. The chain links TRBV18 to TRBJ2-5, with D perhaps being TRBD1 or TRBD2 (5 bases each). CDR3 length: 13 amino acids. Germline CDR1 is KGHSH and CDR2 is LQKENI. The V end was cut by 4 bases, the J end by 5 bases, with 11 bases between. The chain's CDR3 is CASSRGVRETQYF. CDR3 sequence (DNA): TGTGCCAGCTCACGAGGGGTTCGGGAGACCCAGTACTTC. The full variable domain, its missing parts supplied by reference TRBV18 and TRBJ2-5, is NAGVMQNPRHLVRRRGQEARLRCSPMKGHSHVYWYRQLPEEGLKFMVYLQKENIIDESGMPKERFSAEFPKEGPSILRIQQVVRGDSAAYFCASSRGVRETQYFGPGTRLLVL.

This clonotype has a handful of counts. The CDR3 loop is CASSQSWNTEAFF. The CDR3 nucleotides are TGTGCCAGCAGCCAATCGTGGAACACTGAAGCTTTCTTT. The chain carries TRBV7-2 and TRBJ1-1, with D unresolved. Trimming left V 5 bases short and J 1 base short, with 8 bases between. This CDR3 is 13 amino acids long. The germline CDR1 and CDR2 sequences are SGHTA and FQGNSA.

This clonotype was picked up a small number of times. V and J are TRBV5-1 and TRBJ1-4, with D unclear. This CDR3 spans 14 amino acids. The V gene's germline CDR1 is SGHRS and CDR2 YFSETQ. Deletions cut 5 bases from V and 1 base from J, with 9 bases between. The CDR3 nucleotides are TGCGCCAGCAGTCGTGACGGAACTAATGAAAAACTGTTTTTT. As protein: CASSRDGTNEKLFF.

The CDR3 loop reads CASSTDRAYNEQFF. In DNA form, the CDR3 reads TGTGCCAGCAGCACGGACAGGGCGTACAATGAGCAGTTCTTC. This rearrangement joins TRBV5-5 to TRBJ2-1; 8 bases map to TRBD1. Trimming cost V 4 bases and J 4 bases; bases outside gene matches: 4. The CDR3 runs 14 residues. The V gene's germline CDR1 is SGHKS and CDR2 YYEKEE (reference sequence).

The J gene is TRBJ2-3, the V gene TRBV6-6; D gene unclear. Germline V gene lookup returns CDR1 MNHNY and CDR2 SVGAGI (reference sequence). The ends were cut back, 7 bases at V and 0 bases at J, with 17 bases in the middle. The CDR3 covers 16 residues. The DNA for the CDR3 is TGTGCCAGCATAATGGGTTTCCGAACTAGCACAGATACGCAGTATTTT. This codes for CASIMGFRTSTDTQYF.

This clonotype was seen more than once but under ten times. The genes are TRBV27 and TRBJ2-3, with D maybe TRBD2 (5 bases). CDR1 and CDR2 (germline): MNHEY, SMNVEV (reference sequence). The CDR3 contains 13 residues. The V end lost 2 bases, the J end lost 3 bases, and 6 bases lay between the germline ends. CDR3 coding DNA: TGTGCCAGCAGTTTAAGGGAGACAGATACGCAGTATTTT. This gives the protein CASSLRETDTQYF.

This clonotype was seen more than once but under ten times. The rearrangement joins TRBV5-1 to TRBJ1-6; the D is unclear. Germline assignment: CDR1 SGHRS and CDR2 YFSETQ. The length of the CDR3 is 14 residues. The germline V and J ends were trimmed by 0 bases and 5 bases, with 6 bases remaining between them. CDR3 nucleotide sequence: TGCGCCAGCAGCTTGGAGGGTGATAATTCACCCCTCCACTTT. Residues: CASSLEGDNSPLHF.

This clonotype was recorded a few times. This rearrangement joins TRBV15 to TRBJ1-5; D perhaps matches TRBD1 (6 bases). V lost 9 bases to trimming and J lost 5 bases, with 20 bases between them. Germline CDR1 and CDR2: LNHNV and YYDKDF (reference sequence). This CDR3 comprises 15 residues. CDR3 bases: TGTGCCACAGGGGGACCGTCGGGGAGAGATCAGCCCCAGCATTTT. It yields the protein CATGGPSGRDQPQHF. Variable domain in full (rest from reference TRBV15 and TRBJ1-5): DAMVIQNPRYQVTQFGKPVTLSCSQTLNHNVMYWYQQKSSQAPKLLFHYYDKDFNNEADTPDNFQSRRPNTSFCFLDIRSPGLGDTAMYLCATGGPSGRDQPQHFGDGTRLSIL.

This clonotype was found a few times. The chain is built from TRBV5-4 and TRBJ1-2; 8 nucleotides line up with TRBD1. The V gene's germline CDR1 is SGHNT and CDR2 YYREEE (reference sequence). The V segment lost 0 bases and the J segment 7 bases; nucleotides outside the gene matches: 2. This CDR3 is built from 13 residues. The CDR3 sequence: CASSLETGVGYTF. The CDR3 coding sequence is TGTGCCAGCAGCTTGGAGACAGGGGTTGGCTACACCTTC.

The CDR3 nucleotides read TGCGCCAGCAGCCCTCGGGAGGGGCTAATGGAGACCCAGTACTTC. The encoded protein is CASSPREGLMETQYF. V is TRBV5-1 and J is TRBJ2-5, with TRBD2 matching 8 bases. V trimming: 4 bases; J trimming: 5 bases; junction bases outside the gene matches: 10. From germline, CDR1 is SGHRS and CDR2 YFSETQ. The length of the CDR3 is 15 residues. Drawing the rest from reference TRBV5-1 and TRBJ2-5, the complete variable domain is KAGVTQTPRYLIKTRGQQVTLSCSPISGHRSVSWYQQTPGQGLQFLFEYFSETQRNKGNFPGRFSGRQFSNSRSEMNVSTLELGDSALYLCASSPREGLMETQYFGPGTRLLVL.

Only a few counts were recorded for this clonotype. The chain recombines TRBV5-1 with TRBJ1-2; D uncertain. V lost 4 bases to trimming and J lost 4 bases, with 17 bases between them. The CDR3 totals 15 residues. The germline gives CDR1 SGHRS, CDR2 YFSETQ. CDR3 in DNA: TGCGCCAGCAGCCTGGGAGCCGGGGTAGGCTATGGCTACACCTTC. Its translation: CASSLGAGVGYGYTF.

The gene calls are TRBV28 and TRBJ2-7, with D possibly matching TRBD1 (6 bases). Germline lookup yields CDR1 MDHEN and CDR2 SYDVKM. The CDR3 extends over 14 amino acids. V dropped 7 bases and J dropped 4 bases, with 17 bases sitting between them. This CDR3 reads CASKSTGQTYEQYV. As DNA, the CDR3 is TGTGCCAGCAAGAGTACCGGACAGACGTACGAGCAGTACGTC.

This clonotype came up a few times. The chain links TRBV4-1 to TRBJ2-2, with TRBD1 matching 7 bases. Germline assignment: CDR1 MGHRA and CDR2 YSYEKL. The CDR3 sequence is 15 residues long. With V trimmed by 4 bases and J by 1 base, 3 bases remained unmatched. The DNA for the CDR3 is TGCGCCAGCAGCCGCCGACAGGGGAACACCGGGGAGCTGTTTTTT. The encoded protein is CASSRRQGNTGELFF.

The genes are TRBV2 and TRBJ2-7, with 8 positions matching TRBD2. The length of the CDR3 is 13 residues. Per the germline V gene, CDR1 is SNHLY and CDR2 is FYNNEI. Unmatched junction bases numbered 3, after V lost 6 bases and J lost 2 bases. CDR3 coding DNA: TGTGCCAGCAGGGCGGGGGGACCCTACGAGCAGTACTTC. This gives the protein CASRAGGPYEQYF.

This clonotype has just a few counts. The CDR3 sequence is CASSYHTGTGDYNEQFF. The CDR3 nucleotides read TGTGCCAGCAGTTACCACACCGGGACAGGGGATTACAATGAGCAGTTCTTC. The chain couples TRBV6-5 to TRBJ2-1; 10 bases agree with TRBD1. The CDR3 length is 17 residues. Germline values: CDR1 MNHEY, CDR2 SVGAGI. J lost 4 bases, V lost 2 bases, and 8 bases had no gene match.

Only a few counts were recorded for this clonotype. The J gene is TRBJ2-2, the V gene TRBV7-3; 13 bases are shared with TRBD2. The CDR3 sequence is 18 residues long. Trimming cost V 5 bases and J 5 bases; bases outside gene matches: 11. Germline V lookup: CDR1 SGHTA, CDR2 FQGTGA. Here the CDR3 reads CASSPTGTSGARTGELFF. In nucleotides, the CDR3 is TGTGCCAGCAGCCCCACGGGGACTAGCGGGGCGAGGACCGGGGAGCTGTTTTTT.

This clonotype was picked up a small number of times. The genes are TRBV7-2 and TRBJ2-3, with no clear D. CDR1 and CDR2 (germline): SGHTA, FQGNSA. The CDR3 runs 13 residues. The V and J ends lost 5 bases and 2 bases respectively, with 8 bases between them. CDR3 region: CASSRSITDTQYF. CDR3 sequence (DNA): TGTGCCAGCAGCCGATCCATCACAGATACGCAGTATTTT.

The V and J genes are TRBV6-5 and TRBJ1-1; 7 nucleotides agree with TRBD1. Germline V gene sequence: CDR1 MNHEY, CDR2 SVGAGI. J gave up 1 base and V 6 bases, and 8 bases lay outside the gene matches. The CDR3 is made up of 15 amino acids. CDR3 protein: CASRRQGLRNTEAFF. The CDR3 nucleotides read TGTGCCAGCAGGCGACAGGGTTTGAGGAACACTGAAGCTTTCTTT.

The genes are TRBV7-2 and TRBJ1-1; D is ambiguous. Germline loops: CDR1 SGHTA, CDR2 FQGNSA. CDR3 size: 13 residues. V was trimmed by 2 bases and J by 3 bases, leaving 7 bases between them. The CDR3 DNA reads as TGTGCCAGCAGCTTATCCGCCTACACTGAAGCTTTCTTT. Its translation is CASSLSAYTEAFF.

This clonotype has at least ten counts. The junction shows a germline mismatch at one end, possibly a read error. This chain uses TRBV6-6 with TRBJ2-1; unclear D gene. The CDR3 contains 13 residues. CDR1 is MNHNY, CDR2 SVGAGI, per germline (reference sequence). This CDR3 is CASVINTYNEQFF. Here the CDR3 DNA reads TGCGCCAGCGTCATAAATACCTACAATGAGCAGTTCTTC.

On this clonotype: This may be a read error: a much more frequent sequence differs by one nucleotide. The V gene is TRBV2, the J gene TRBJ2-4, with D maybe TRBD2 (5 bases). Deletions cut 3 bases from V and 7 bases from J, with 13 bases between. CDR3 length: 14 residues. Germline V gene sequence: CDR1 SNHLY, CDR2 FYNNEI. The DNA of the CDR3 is TGTGCCAGCAGTGATAGCGCAGCGAGGAACATTCAGTACTTC. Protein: CASSDSAARNIQYF.

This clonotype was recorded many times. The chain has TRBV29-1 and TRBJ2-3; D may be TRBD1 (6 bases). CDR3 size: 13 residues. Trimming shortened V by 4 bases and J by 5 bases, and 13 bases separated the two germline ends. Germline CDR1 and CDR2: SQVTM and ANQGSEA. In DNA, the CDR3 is TGCAGCGTTGTCAGGGGCGCCGAAGATACGCAGTATTTT. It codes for CSVVRGAEDTQYF.

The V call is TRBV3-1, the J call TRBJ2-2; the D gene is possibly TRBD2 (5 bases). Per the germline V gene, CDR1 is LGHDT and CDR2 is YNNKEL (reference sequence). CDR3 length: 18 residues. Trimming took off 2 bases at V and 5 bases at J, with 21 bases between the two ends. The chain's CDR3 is CASSQNLRSGFRTGELFF. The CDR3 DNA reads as TGTGCCAGCAGCCAAAACCTCCGCAGCGGCTTTCGGACCGGGGAGCTGTTTTTT.

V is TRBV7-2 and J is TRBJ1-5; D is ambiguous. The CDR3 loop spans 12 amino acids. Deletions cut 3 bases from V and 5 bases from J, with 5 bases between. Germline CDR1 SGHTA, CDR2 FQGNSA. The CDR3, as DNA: TGTGCCAGCAGCTTGGACCATCAGCCCCAGCATTTT. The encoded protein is CASSLDHQPQHF.

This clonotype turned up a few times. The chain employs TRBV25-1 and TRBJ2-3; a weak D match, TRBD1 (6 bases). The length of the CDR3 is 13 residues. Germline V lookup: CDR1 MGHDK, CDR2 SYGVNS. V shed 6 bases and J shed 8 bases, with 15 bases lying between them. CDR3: CASSPPAGATQYF. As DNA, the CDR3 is TGTGCCAGCAGCCCACCCGCAGGGGCTACGCAGTATTTT. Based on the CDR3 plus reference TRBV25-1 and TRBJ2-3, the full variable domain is EADIYQTPRYLVIGTGKKITLECSQTMGHDKMYWYQQDPGMELHLIHYSYGVNSTEKGDLSSESTVSRIRTEHFPLTLESARPSHTSQYLCASSPPAGATQYFGPGTRLTVL.

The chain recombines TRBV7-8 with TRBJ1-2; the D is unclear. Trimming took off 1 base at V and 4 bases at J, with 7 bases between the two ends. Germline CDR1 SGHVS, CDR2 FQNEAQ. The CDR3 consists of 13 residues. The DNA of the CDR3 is TGTGCCAGCAGCTTAGTTGATTTCTATGGCTACACCTTC. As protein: CASSLVDFYGYTF.

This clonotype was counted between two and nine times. As DNA, the CDR3 is TGTGCCAGCAGTTACGGGGGGGCCAATGAGCAGTTCTTC. This translates into CASSYGGANEQFF. V is TRBV2 and J is TRBJ2-1; 8 bases agree with TRBD2. Trimming removed 5 bases from V and 6 bases from J; junction bases left unmatched: 3. The CDR3 extends over 13 amino acids. The germline gives CDR1 SNHLY, CDR2 FYNNEI.

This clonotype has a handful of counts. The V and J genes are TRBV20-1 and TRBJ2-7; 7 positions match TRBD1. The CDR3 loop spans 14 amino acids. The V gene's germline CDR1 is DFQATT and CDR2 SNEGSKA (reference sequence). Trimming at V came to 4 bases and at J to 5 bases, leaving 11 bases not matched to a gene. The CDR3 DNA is TGCAGTGCTATCTCCGGGACAGAGAGCCACGAGCAGTACTTC. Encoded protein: CSAISGTESHEQYF.